This is a list of T cell receptor beta chains from one sample in a study of response to subunit inactivated influenza vaccine. TCRdb re-derived calls from the RT-PCR reads in MiXCR, one entry per CDR3 protein. This sample has around 850,000 distinct CDR3 sequences, with less than 20% found just once. Sequenced here: PBMCs from blood, sampled 5 to 6 days after vaccination. The source is a man aged 45 to 65 who received an inactivated influenza vaccine. Both conserved end residues are part of each CDR3. The order of the fields is J gene, V gene, clone size, D gene, CDR3 DNA, CDR3 protein. A D gene is named only where the DNA matches it firmly. Expanded clones get a size class; other rows say once, few or many, or leave the size out.

TRBJ2-3 TRBV14 NA TRBD2 TGTGCCAGCAGCCTCGGGGGGGCCGGCACAGATACGCAGTATTTT CASSLGGAGTDTQYF
TRBJ2-1 TRBV4-3 NA TRBD1 TGCGCCAGCAGCCAAGACATGACAGGGTCCAATGAGCAGTTCTTC CASSQDMTGSNEQFF
TRBJ1-2 TRBV24-1 NA TRBD1 TGTGCCACCAGTGGACCGCCGGGACAGACTAACTATGGCTACACCTTC CATSGPPGQTNYGYTF
TRBJ1-1 TRBV2 few NA TGTGCCAGCAGTGGGGCAGGGGCAAGGACTGAAGCTTTCTTT CASSGAGARTEAFF
TRBJ2-1 TRBV7-6 few NA TGTGCCAGCAGCTTAAGTACGGAAGCCTACAATGAGCAGTTCTTC CASSLSTEAYNEQFF
TRBJ1-6 TRBV30 many NA TGTGCCTGGAGCTGGGACGTCGGGGGTGGTTCACCCCTCCACTTT CAWSWDVGGGSPLHF
TRBJ2-1 TRBV20-1 few TRBD2 TGCAGTGTTCAGGGTCGACTAGCGGGCCTCTCCTACAATGAGCAGTTCTTC CSVQGRLAGLSYNEQFF
TRBJ1-5 TRBV7-2 NA NA TGTGCCAGCAGCTCCGACAGTCGAAGCAATCAGCCCCAGCATTTT CASSSDSRSNQPQHF
TRBJ2-3 TRBV7-2 NA TRBD2 TGTGCCAGCAGCTTAGCTAGCGGGAGGGTGGATACGCAGTATTTT CASSLASGRVDTQYF
TRBJ2-5 TRBV29-1 many NA TGCAGCGGTGGGGAATGGGAGACCCAGTACTTC CSGGEWETQYF
TRBJ2-1 TRBV7-8 NA TRBD1 TGTGCCAGCAGCACGATAATATCGGGACAGGGGGCCTACAATGAGCAGTTCTTC CASSTIISGQGAYNEQFF
TRBJ2-1 TRBV27 few TRBD2 TGTGCCAGCAGTCCCCGTGGTAGCGGGAAATACAATGAGCAGTTCTTC CASSPRGSGKYNEQFF
TRBJ2-5 TRBV18 NA TRBD2 TGTGCCAGCTCAGAACTAACTAGCGATGGTGAAGAGACCCAGTACTTC CASSELTSDGEETQYF
TRBJ2-6 TRBV5-4 NA NA TGTGCCAGCAGCCCCACTCTTGCTGGGGCCAACGTCCTGACTTTC CASSPTLAGANVLTF
TRBJ2-4 TRBV4-3 NA NA TGCGCCAGCAGCCAAGATCTGGGAGGCAGGGGGGAGAACATTCAGTACTTC CASSQDLGGRGENIQYF
TRBJ2-7 TRBV20-1 few TRBD2 TGCAGTGCTAGAAAACCGGGACTAGCGGGATACGAGCAGTACTTC CSARKPGLAGYEQYF
TRBJ2-1 TRBV20-1 few TRBD2 TGCAGTGCTAGGGCCGGGACTAGCGGGGGGGACGAGCAGTTCTTC CSARAGTSGGDEQFF
TRBJ1-1 TRBV12-3/TRBV12-4 many NA TGTGCCAGCAGTTTAGCAGGGGACAACACTGAAGCTTTCTTT CASSLAGDNTEAFF
TRBJ2-5 TRBV7-9 NA TRBD2 TGTGCCAGCGTAGCGGGGGGACAAGAGACCCAGTACTTC CASVAGGQETQYF
TRBJ2-3 TRBV12-3/TRBV12-4 few TRBD2 TGTGCCAGCAGACCGGGACTAGCGGGGGGCCCTGCAGATACGCAGTATTTT CASRPGLAGGPADTQYF
TRBJ2-5 TRBV4-2 NA TRBD1 TGTGCCAGCAGCCAGGGACAGGGTAAGGGCGAGACCCAGTACTTC CASSQGQGKGETQYF
TRBJ2-2 TRBV3-1 NA NA TGTGCCAGCAGCCCACGACCTGGGAGGAACACCGGGGAGCTGTTTTTT CASSPRPGRNTGELFF
TRBJ2-1 TRBV7-8 few NA TGTGCCAGCAGTCCGACCACTAGGAATGAGCAGTTCTTC CASSPTTRNEQFF
TRBJ2-7 TRBV29-1 few NA TGCAGCGTCCGAGGCGAAACCTACGAGCAGTACTTC CSVRGETYEQYF
TRBJ2-5 TRBV4-1 NA NA TGCGCCAGCAGCCAAGGATCGCGAGGGGGGCAAGGGACCCAGTACTTC CASSQGSRGGQGTQYF
TRBJ2-7 TRBV21-1 NA NA TGTGCCAGCAGCATCCCTGATATCCCCGGCGACAGGGTGTCTAGCCACGAGCAGTACTTC CASSIPDIPGDRVSSHEQYF
TRBJ2-1 TRBV7-9 NA TRBD2 TGTGCCAGCAGCTCAAGAAGCGGGAGGTTCTACAATGAGCAGTTCTTC CASSSRSGRFYNEQFF
TRBJ2-7 TRBV10-3 many NA TGTGCCATCAGGGGCGGTGACTCCTACGAGCAGTACTTC CAIRGGDSYEQYF
TRBJ2-3 TRBV20-1 NA NA TGCAGTGTACCCCAGGGCGCCCCAGATACGCAGTATTTT CSVPQGAPDTQYF
TRBJ2-7 TRBV5-6 NA NA TGTGCCAGCAGCTTCCTCAACAGCCCCCTCGAGCAGTACTTC CASSFLNSPLEQYF
TRBJ2-5 TRBV7-9 NA NA TGTGCCAGCAGCTTATTGTGGACGGGGAACCAAGAGACCCAGTACTTC CASSLLWTGNQETQYF
TRBJ1-5 TRBV20-1 few NA TGCAGTGCTCTACAGGGCGGCGGGGCCCAGCATTTT CSALQGGGAQHF
TRBJ2-1 TRBV4-2 NA TRBD2 TGTGCCAGCAGCCAAGATGGGACCGGGAGGGCCTGGTATGAGCAGTTCTTC CASSQDGTGRAWYEQFF
TRBJ1-1 TRBV29-1 few NA TGCAGCGTTGATGTAGGGATTCAAGGGGCTGAAGCTTTCTTT CSVDVGIQGAEAFF
TRBJ2-7 TRBV4-2 many NA TGTGCCAGCAGCCGAGAGGGGGGGCCCTACGAGCAGTACTTC CASSREGGPYEQYF
TRBJ2-7 TRBV12-3/TRBV12-4 few TRBD2 TGTGCCAGCAGTTTGACCGGGACTAGCGGCCGCTACGAGCAGTACTTC CASSLTGTSGRYEQYF
TRBJ2-6 TRBV20-1 NA TRBD2 TGCAGTGCTAGAGGCGGACTAGCGGGGAGATTCTCTGGGGCCAACGTCCTGACTTTC CSARGGLAGRFSGANVLTF
TRBJ2-2 TRBV6-5 few NA TGTGCCAGCAGTAACGGTTTCGGGGAGCTGTTTTTT CASSNGFGELFF
TRBJ2-1 TRBV20-1 few TRBD2 TGCAGTGCTAGAGATACTAGCGGGGTGAGCTCCTACAATGAGCAGTTCTTC CSARDTSGVSSYNEQFF
TRBJ2-7 TRBV27 NA TRBD1 TGTGCCAGCAGTCTCGGGACAGGGGGCGGGGAGCAGTACTTC CASSLGTGGGEQYF
TRBJ2-1 TRBV19 NA NA TGTGCCAGTAGCGGGGGACGGATCATATCCTCCTACAATGAGCAGTTCTTC CASSGGRIISSYNEQFF
TRBJ1-4 TRBV7-2 many TRBD1 TGTGCCAGCAGCTTAGCAGACAGGGGAGTCGAAAAACTGTTTTTT CASSLADRGVEKLFF
TRBJ2-7 TRBV5-1 few TRBD2 TGCGCCAGCAGCTTGGTGGGTAGCGGGCCCTACGAGCAGTACTTC CASSLVGSGPYEQYF
TRBJ1-5 TRBV7-8 NA NA TGTGCCAGCAGCCGACTTGTGGGGGGTAGCAATCAGCCCCAGCATTTT CASSRLVGGSNQPQHF
TRBJ2-3 TRBV10-3 few NA TGTGCCATCAGTCAGGGGGCGGGGGGGCTAACAGATACGCAGTATTTT CAISQGAGGLTDTQYF
TRBJ2-1 TRBV20-1 many NA TGCAGTGCTAGAGATTGGGATAGAACCTACAATGAGCAGTTCTTC CSARDWDRTYNEQFF
TRBJ2-7 TRBV12-3/TRBV12-4 many NA TGTGCCAGCAGTTTAGGGGAGATGACCGAGCAGTACTTC CASSLGEMTEQYF
TRBJ1-2 TRBV20-1 NA NA TGCAGTGCTAGACGGGCCTATGGCTACACCTTC CSARRAYGYTF
TRBJ2-1 TRBV7-9 many NA TGTGCCATCCCGTATGGACTCTCATACAATGAGCAGTTCTTC CAIPYGLSYNEQFF
TRBJ1-4 TRBV7-8 NA NA TGTGCCAGCAGCTTAGAAGGGTTTGGAGAAAAACTGTTTTTT CASSLEGFGEKLFF
TRBJ2-3 TRBV7-2 NA NA TGTGCCAGCAGTACCCCATATACGCAGTATTTT CASSTPYTQYF
TRBJ2-4 TRBV11-1 few TRBD2 TGTGCCAGCAGCATCGGACTAGCGGATCTAAGTTTTGCCAAAAACATTCAGTACTTC CASSIGLADLSFAKNIQYF
TRBJ2-1 TRBV6-1 few NA TGTGCCAGCACCACAACCGGGGCCGGAGGGTTCCACAATGAGCAGTTCTTC CASTTTGAGGFHNEQFF
TRBJ1-6 TRBV28 NA TRBD1 TGTGCCAGCAGTTTCCAGACAGGGACCTCCTATAATTCACCCCTCCACTTT CASSFQTGTSYNSPLHF
TRBJ2-5 TRBV28 NA NA TGTGCCAGCAGGGGGTCGGTCGAGGCCCAGTACTTC CASRGSVEAQYF